This entry is about one TCR beta chain. This clonotype was recorded only once. Its recognized antigen is unknown. No much larger clonotype is one base removed from it; base qualities were not supplied. One read represents weak support. Receptor amplification or capture employed 5' RACE. Data came from a NextSeq 500. To correct for sequencing error and PCR bias, the TCR library protocol tagged individual cDNA molecules with unique molecular identifiers. TCR alpha and beta chains were both sequenced, and the abundances of alpha and beta sequences in each sample were closely correlated with each other. The original pipeline was this. Decombinator V4 was used to perform V gene, J gene and CDR3 annotation of TCR sequences. TCRs were defined as expanded if a significant change between any two time points was detected under a Poisson model with p below 0.0001. Abundances of TCRs were expressed as counts per million after normalisation to the total number of TCRs sequenced in each sample. MAIT TCRs were defined by TRAV1-2 paired with TRAJ12, TRAJ20 or TRAJ33, and iNKT TCRs by TRAV10 paired with TRAJ18. VDJdb, accessed 1 November 2021, was searched for CMV, EBV and SARS-CoV-2 annotated TCRs, excluding TCRs annotated for multiple antigens. TCRdb reprocessed the public reads (quality trimming at Q25 with fastp, clone calling with MiXCR) and kept in-frame beta chains. Rows are unified per CDR3 protein, each entry keeping the most common DNA and genes. TCRdb, rather than the study authors, made the V and J calls. The sample table holds tens of thousands of distinct CDR3 sequences, of which less than 15% were seen once. The ten largest clones represent over 6.5% of the sample.

These data belong to a study of early T cells in non-severe SARS-CoV-2 infection (dated by TCRdb to the early 2020s). In the study overall: TCR sequencing used bulk RNA from unsorted whole blood, so alpha and beta chains could not be paired.

V is clipped by 0 bases and J by 2 bases, and the sequence between their germline boundaries is 5 bases long. The CDR3 sequence holds 13 residues, the cysteine and phenylalanine included. Here the CDR3 DNA is all that survives: 39 bases in frame from base 1. Results and caveats for the whole study, not just this receptor: VDJdb matching was skewed toward anti-spike CD8 responses and likely underestimated virus-specific expansions by missing private and CD4 specificities.

This was a case-control study nested in a cohort of healthcare workers in London, UK, who had nasopharyngeal swab PCR tests and blood samples taken every week. Healthcare workers were enrolled in the week of the UK lockdown, from 23 to 31 March 2020, and were followed every week for up to roughly 16 weeks. Input material: whole blood. This receptor chain uses TRBV12-3 or TRBV12-4 and TRBJ2-7; a confident D gene designation cannot be given. This clonotype was sampled from an adult who was a healthcare worker with PCR-confirmed SARS-CoV-2 infection or an uninfected control (not recorded which). The DNA sequence is given as TGTGCCAGCAGTTTAGCGAAGGCCTACGAGCAGTACTTC. Translated, it reads CASSLAKAYEQYF.